This T cell receptor (beta chain) was obtained from a study of blood T cell repertoires in COVID-19. Study-level background: The cDNA or gDNA used as material had been derived from T cells, B-cell-depleted T cells, or PBMCs.

V lost 4 bases and J lost 4, with 11 bases in between. The CDR3 consists of 14 residues. Per germline, CDR1 SGHAT and CDR2 FQNNGV. The assay was immunoSEQ multiplex PCR, and TCRdb's table has in-frame clones only and misses some. Of just over 300,000 clones detected, almost 90% appear once; the ten largest clones hold around 4.3%. The chain combines TRBV11-2 with TRBJ2-1; D is unclear. Sample: PBMCs or T cells enriched from blood (not recorded which). The clonotype comes from a woman aged 18-29 years with acute COVID-19. The CDR3 DNA reads TGTGCCAGCAGCTCCAGGAACCTATACAATGAGCAGTTCTTC. Residues: CASSSRNLYNEQFF.